The 16 T cell receptor beta chains given below trace back to one sample, sequenced in a study of PD-L1 blockade in urothelial cancer. Sequencing used immunoSEQ multiplex PCR; TCRdb keeps in-frame clones, though not all of them. The data show approximately 90,000 clones, with roughly 90% seen just once and around 1.5% held by the top ten. Time point defined: pretreatment peripheral blood. This material consisted of PBMCs, taken around atezolizumab (anti-PD-L1) treatment. The receptors shown here come from a man in his sixties with urothelial cancer.

The count of this clone is one. This rearrangement joins TRBV5-5 to TRBJ1-4; D gene unclear. V lost 4 bases and J 8 bases, leaving 18 bases between the germline ends. This CDR3 is built from 15 residues. Germline V lookup: CDR1 SGHKS, CDR2 YYEKEE (reference sequence). The CDR3 nucleotides are TGTGCCAGCAGCGCAAACGGAGGCAGTGGGGAAAAACTGTTTTTT. Amino acids: CASSANGGSGEKLFF.

This chain links TRBV7-2 with TRBJ2-5; D perhaps matches TRBD2 (5 bases). The germline V and J ends were trimmed by 5 bases and 5 bases, with 12 bases remaining between them. The length of the CDR3 is 13 residues. Per germline, CDR1 SGHTA and CDR2 FQGNSA. CDR3 DNA: TGTGCCAGCAGCCACCCCTCGGGGGAGACCCAGTACTTC. Amino acids: CASSHPSGETQYF.

The genes are TRBV5-1 and TRBJ2-5, with 7 bases lining up with TRBD1. The CDR3 spans 15 residues. Trimming took 4 bases from V and 3 from J; bases not matched to a gene: 9. CDR1 is SGHRS, CDR2 YFSETQ, per germline. The CDR3 sequence is CASSPSTGLKETQYF. CDR3 coding DNA: TGCGCCAGCAGCCCCTCGACAGGGTTGAAAGAGACCCAGTACTTC.

The V call is TRBV7-6, the J call TRBJ1-4; 7 nucleotides agree with TRBD1. This CDR3 has 17 residues. The junction had 19 bases not matched to a gene; V was cut back by 5 bases and J by 10 bases. CDR1 and CDR2 from the germline V gene are SGHVS and FNYEAQ. DNA of the CDR3: TGTGCCAGCAGCCCGGGTTTCAGGGGGGCCAGCGGGCCAAAACTGTTTTTT. Its protein product is CASSPGFRGASGPKLFF.

CDR3 region: CASSEDTGANVLTF. The CDR3 DNA follows: TGTGCCAGCAGTGAGGACACCGGGGCCAACGTCCTGACTTTC. The chain combines TRBV25-1 with TRBJ2-6, with D perhaps matching TRBD1 (5 bases). V shed 3 bases and J shed 4 bases, with 7 bases lying between them. Germline V CDR1 and CDR2: MGHDK, SYGVNS. CDR3 length: 14 amino acids.

The table lists this clone with a few counts. J is TRBJ2-1 and V is TRBV11-2; a possible D gene is TRBD2 (6 bases). Germline V gene lookup returns CDR1 SGHAT and CDR2 FQNNGV. Trimming pared 5 bases from V and 4 bases from J, leaving 12 bases between. The CDR3 sequence is 14 residues long. The CDR3: CASSRDWKYNEQFF. The CDR3 region has the DNA TGTGCCAGCAGCCGGGACTGGAAATACAATGAGCAGTTCTTC.

The chain combines TRBV18 with TRBJ2-7, with 7 bases matching TRBD1. CDR1 KGHSH and CDR2 LQKENI come from the germline V gene. The CDR3 consists of 13 residues. J gave up 4 bases and V 2 bases, and 2 bases lay outside the gene matches. This CDR3 is CASSPGTEYEQYF. The CDR3 DNA is TGTGCCAGCTCACCAGGGACAGAATACGAGCAGTACTTC.

The V gene is TRBV9, the J gene TRBJ1-4; D unresolved. CDR1 SGDLS and CDR2 YYNGEE come from the germline V gene. The CDR3 length is 14 residues. The germline V and J ends were trimmed by 4 bases and 5 bases, with 12 bases remaining between them. The CDR3 DNA reads TGTGCCAGCAGCTCGTCGGGATCCAATGAAAAACTGTTTTTT. Protein: CASSSSGSNEKLFF. Complete variable domain (other parts from reference TRBV9 and TRBJ1-4): DSGVTQTPKHLITATGQRVTLRCSPRSGDLSVYWYQQSLDQGLQFLIQYYNGEERAKGNILERFSAQQFPDLHSELNLSSLELGDSALYFCASSSSGSNEKLFFGSGTQLSVL.

The chain couples TRBV28 to TRBJ2-7, with D perhaps matching TRBD1 (5 bases). The ends were cut back, 3 bases at V and 4 bases at J, with 22 bases in the middle. This CDR3 comprises 17 residues. Germline V lookup: CDR1 MDHEN, CDR2 SYDVKM. The CDR3 sequence is CASSFDPQVNLVYEQYF. The CDR3 DNA sequence: TGTGCCAGCAGTTTTGATCCACAGGTCAACCTTGTGTACGAGCAGTACTTC.

The gene calls are TRBV5-8 and TRBJ1-5; 7 bases agree with TRBD1. In germline, CDR1 is SGHTS, CDR2 YDEGEE. Trimming removed 1 base from V and 5 bases from J; junction bases left unmatched: 9. The CDR3 spans 16 residues. The CDR3 sequence: CASSLLRGQRDQPQHF. The CDR3 DNA follows: TGTGCCAGCAGCTTGCTGAGGGGACAGCGCGATCAGCCCCAGCATTTT.

This clone was observed once. The J gene is TRBJ2-4, the V gene TRBV10-1; 7 nucleotides agree with TRBD2. Per germline, CDR1 WNHNN and CDR2 SYGVQD (reference sequence). The CDR3 loop spans 16 amino acids. The junction had 9 bases not matched to a gene; V was cut back by 5 bases and J by 2 bases. The CDR3 DNA follows: TGCGCCAGCAGTACAGGACTGGGGGGGACCAAAAACATTCAGTACTTC. Its protein product is CASSTGLGGTKNIQYF.

The chain is built from TRBV23-1 and TRBJ1-2; 7 nucleotides line up with TRBD1. TRBV23-1 is known as an ORF, though its function is uncertain. The CDR3 extends over 16 amino acids. V trimming: 6 bases; J trimming: 5 bases; junction bases outside the gene matches: 15. CDR3 sequence: CASRTIASGTVYGYTF. The CDR3 bases are TGCGCCAGCAGGACAATAGCTTCCGGGACAGTATATGGCTACACCTTC.

The genes are TRBV29-1 and TRBJ2-7; 9 bases fit TRBD2. J was trimmed by 5 bases and V by 7 bases; bases with no gene match: 9. This CDR3 is 13 amino acids long. Germline CDR1 SQVTM, CDR2 ANQGSEA. Here the CDR3 reads CSALISGGHEQYF. CDR3 nucleotides: TGCAGCGCCCTGATTAGCGGGGGCCACGAGCAGTACTTC.

The chain is built from TRBV2 and TRBJ2-1; 12 bases agree with TRBD2. The CDR3 has 15 residues. With V trimmed by 3 bases and J by 8 bases, 5 bases remained unmatched. Looked up from germline, CDR1 is SNHLY and CDR2 is FYNNEI. CDR3 coding DNA: TGTGCCAGCAGTGAGGCTAGCGGGGGGGCGGATGAGCAGTTCTTC. Protein sequence: CASSEASGGADEQFF.

V and J are TRBV10-2 and TRBJ2-1, with 10 bases lining up with TRBD2. CDR3 length equals 17 residues. After removal of 4 bases from V and 6 bases from J, the junction contained 12 bases not matched to a gene. Germline V CDR1 and CDR2: WSHSY, SAAADI. CDR3 sequence (DNA): TGCGCCAGCAGTGTAGGGAGCGAGCGGGGGGGCCTCAATGAGCAGTTCTTC. Its protein product is CASSVGSERGGLNEQFF.

The chain has TRBV5-5 and TRBJ2-5; TRBD2 might be the D (6 bases). The length of the CDR3 is 16 residues. Germline values: CDR1 SGHKS, CDR2 YYEKEE (reference sequence). Trimming removed 1 base from V and 5 bases from J, with 18 bases in between. The chain's CDR3 is CASSLTYSGVGETQYF. CDR3 sequence (DNA): TGTGCCAGCAGCTTGACGTATAGCGGCGTAGGCGAGACCCAGTACTTC.